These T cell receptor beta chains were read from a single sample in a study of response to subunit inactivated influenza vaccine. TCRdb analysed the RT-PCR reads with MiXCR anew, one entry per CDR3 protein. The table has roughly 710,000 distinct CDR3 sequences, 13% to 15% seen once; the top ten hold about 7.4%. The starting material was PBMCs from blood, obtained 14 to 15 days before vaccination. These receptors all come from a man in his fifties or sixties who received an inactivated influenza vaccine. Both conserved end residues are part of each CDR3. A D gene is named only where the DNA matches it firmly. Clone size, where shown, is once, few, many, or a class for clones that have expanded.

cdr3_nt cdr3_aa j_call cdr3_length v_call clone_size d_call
TGTGCCACCAGTGATTCAGGGACAGGTAAGGTCCAGCCCCAGCATTTT CATSDSGTGKVQPQHF TRBJ1-5 16 TRBV24-1 few TRBD1
TGTGCCAGCAGCTTAGCGGGACTAGTTGGCACAGATACGCAGTATTTT CASSLAGLVGTDTQYF TRBJ2-3 16 TRBV7-9 few TRBD2
TGCAGCGCCGGAACAGGCGGAGGCACTGAAGCTTTCTTT CSAGTGGGTEAFF TRBJ1-1 13 TRBV29-1 . .
TGTGCCAGCAGCTTGATGGGACAGATTAATCAGCCCCAGCATTTT CASSLMGQINQPQHF TRBJ1-5 15 TRBV5-4 few TRBD1
TGCAGTGCTAGAGATAACTATGGCCAGGGAAATGAAAAACTGTTTTTT CSARDNYGQGNEKLFF TRBJ1-4 16 TRBV20-1 few .
TGTGCCAGCTCACCGATCAAAGTACGTCGTCCCTCTCCCGAGGAGCAGTACTTC CASSPIKVRRPSPEEQYF TRBJ2-7 18 TRBV18 few .
TGTGCCAGCAGCGCGTCAGGGCCGGCTGGAAACACCATATATTTT CASSASGPAGNTIYF TRBJ1-3 15 TRBV4-2 few .
TGTGCCAGCAGTCGAAATAATTGGGGGGGTCCCTACGAGCAGTACTTC CASSRNNWGGPYEQYF TRBJ2-7 16 TRBV12-3/TRBV12-4 many TRBD2
TGTGCCAGCAGCCCCGACAGACACACTGAAGCTTTCTTT CASSPDRHTEAFF TRBJ1-1 13 TRBV9 few .
TGTGCCAGCAGCCCCATTGTAGAGACCCAGTACTTC CASSPIVETQYF TRBJ2-5 12 TRBV2 once .
TGTGCCAGCAGCCCGGGGGGTGGTAGTGGCTACACCTTC CASSPGGGSGYTF TRBJ1-2 13 TRBV7-2 . .
TGCAGTGCTAGTGGAGCTGCTAGCACAGATACGCAGTATTTT CSASGAASTDTQYF TRBJ2-3 14 TRBV20-1 . .
TGCAGTGCTAGATTAGGACTGGAGACCCAGTACTTC CSARLGLETQYF TRBJ2-5 12 TRBV20-1 few .
TGTGCCAGCAGCTTAGCCTGGCGGGGAGGCGGGGACGAGCAGTACTTC CASSLAWRGGGDEQYF TRBJ2-7 16 TRBV11-2 . .
TGTGCCATCAGTTTACAGGGCGGGGAGACCCAGTACTTC CAISLQGGETQYF TRBJ2-5 13 TRBV10-3 many .
TGCGCCAGCAGCCAAGCCTGGACTAAACAAGAGACCCAGTACTTC CASSQAWTKQETQYF TRBJ2-5 15 TRBV4-1 few .
TGTGCCACCGAGGGAGGCGAGCAGTACTTC CATEGGEQYF TRBJ2-7 10 TRBV24-1 . .
TGCAGTGCTAGAGGAGGTGAGGAAGAGTCCACCGGGGAGCTGTTTTTT CSARGGEEESTGELFF TRBJ2-2 16 TRBV20-1 few .
TGCGCCAGCAGCGGCGACAGGGCGGTCGCTGAAGCTTTCTTT CASSGDRAVAEAFF TRBJ1-1 14 TRBV5-1 . TRBD1
TGCAGTGCTAGGGACACTTTGGGACATGGCTACACCTTC CSARDTLGHGYTF TRBJ1-2 13 TRBV20-1 few .
TGCAGTGCTAGAGATGGAAGTGCCTACGAGCAGTACTTC CSARDGSAYEQYF TRBJ2-7 13 TRBV20-1 few .
TGTGCCATCAGTCCAGTCTGGGGGGGCAGAGACACCGGGGAGCTGTTTTTT CAISPVWGGRDTGELFF TRBJ2-2 17 TRBV10-3 many .
TGTGCCACCATCTCTAACTATGGCTACACCTTC CATISNYGYTF TRBJ1-2 11 TRBV25-1 few .
TGCGCCACCCAGGGAGGGTGGTCCGGGGAGCTGTTTTTT CATQGGWSGELFF TRBJ2-2 13 TRBV5-1 . TRBD2
TGCGCCAGCAGCGCCCCCGGGCGCAGCTCCTACGAGCAGTACTTC CASSAPGRSSYEQYF TRBJ2-7 15 TRBV5-1 few .
TGTGCCAGCAGTTACGACACCGGACGCATCACAGATACGCAGTATTTT CASSYDTGRITDTQYF TRBJ2-3 16 TRBV6-2/TRBV6-3 . .
TGTGCCAGCAGCGGACTAGGGAGGGGTTACAATGAGCAGTTCTTC CASSGLGRGYNEQFF TRBJ2-1 15 TRBV6-1 . TRBD2
TGTGCCAGCAGCCTCCAGATTTTAGGCACCGGGGAGCTGTTTTTT CASSLQILGTGELFF TRBJ2-2 15 TRBV7-6 . .
TGTGCCACCAGCAGAGTCGCGGGAGGGCCCTTGAATGAGCAGTTCTTC CATSRVAGGPLNEQFF TRBJ2-1 16 TRBV15 many TRBD2
TGTGCCAGCATTCGACGCGGGGGGGAAAAGAACACCGGGGAGCTGTTTTTT CASIRRGGEKNTGELFF TRBJ2-2 17 TRBV6-2/TRBV6-3 few TRBD2
TGCGCCAGCAGGCGACAGGGGGGACAAGAGACCCAGTACTTC CASRRQGGQETQYF TRBJ2-5 14 TRBV4-1 many TRBD1
TGTGCCAGCAGCCAGAGCGTCGGGGACGAGCAGTACTTC CASSQSVGDEQYF TRBJ2-7 13 TRBV4-2 . .
TGCGCCAGCAGCCAGGGAGGACAGAGCAATCAGCCCCAGCATTTT CASSQGGQSNQPQHF TRBJ1-5 15 TRBV4-1 few .
TGTGCCACCAGTGGGGCGGGCCAAGAATCTAGCTCCTACAATGAGCAGTTCTTC CATSGAGQESSSYNEQFF TRBJ2-1 18 TRBV24-1 . .
TGTGCCAGCAGCTTCCTAGGTACCGGGGAGCTGTTTTTT CASSFLGTGELFF TRBJ2-2 13 TRBV5-6 many .
TGTGCCAGCAGTGTTAAGGGGATACAGGGGCGGCAGTTCTTC CASSVKGIQGRQFF TRBJ2-1 14 TRBV2 few TRBD1
TGTGCCAGCAGTTTATGGGCCCATAGCACAGATACGCAGTATTTT CASSLWAHSTDTQYF TRBJ2-3 15 TRBV12-3/TRBV12-4 many .
TGTGCCAGCAGCTTACTGCTGAGCGGGGGGGCCTACGAGCAGTACTTC CASSLLLSGGAYEQYF TRBJ2-7 16 TRBV7-8 . TRBD2
TGCAGCGTCTCCGATGGGGGGGCCACTGAAGCTTTCTTT CSVSDGGATEAFF TRBJ1-1 13 TRBV29-1 few .
TGTGCCAGCAGCTTAGAGCGGAACTCCTACAATGAGCAGTTCTTC CASSLERNSYNEQFF TRBJ2-1 15 TRBV7-2 many .
TGCAGTGCTAGAGTTGCGGGGGAGAGGACTGAAGCTTTCTTT CSARVAGERTEAFF TRBJ1-1 14 TRBV20-1 . .
TGTGCCAGCAGTTTAGACAGGGGAGGCCGGGAGCTGTTTTTT CASSLDRGGRELFF TRBJ2-2 14 TRBV27 few TRBD1
TGTGCCAGCAGTTACGCCAGTTATGGCTACACCTTC CASSYASYGYTF TRBJ1-2 12 TRBV6-2/TRBV6-3 . .
TGTGCCACCAGTGAAACCGGGACAGCGATCTACGAGCAGTACTTC CATSETGTAIYEQYF TRBJ2-7 15 TRBV24-1 few TRBD1
TGTGCCAGCAGCTTATTGCTCGTAGTAGCGGGGGGACCAGATACGCAGTATTTT CASSLLLVVAGGPDTQYF TRBJ2-3 18 TRBV11-2 . TRBD2
TGTGCCAGCAGCGTCGAGCCCGGGGTGGGCTCTGAAGCTTTCTTT CASSVEPGVGSEAFF TRBJ1-1 15 TRBV9 . .
TGCGCCAGCAGCCCAACAGGGAGCGGCCTCTATGGCTACACCTTC CASSPTGSGLYGYTF TRBJ1-2 15 TRBV5-1 many .
TGCGCCAGCAGCTTGTTAGGAGGGGACGGGTCCAAAAACATTCAGTACTTC CASSLLGGDGSKNIQYF TRBJ2-4 17 TRBV5-1 many .
TGTGCCAGCAGCCATCTCGGACGGGTACTCACCGGGGAGCTGTTTTTT CASSHLGRVLTGELFF TRBJ2-2 16 TRBV3-1 few .
TGCGCCAGCAGCCAAGGGGCAGGCCAAGAGACCCAGTACTTC CASSQGAGQETQYF TRBJ2-5 14 TRBV4-3 . .
TGTGCCAGCAGTTTAGAACTGGGCAGCGGGGCTGAAAAACTGTTTTTT CASSLELGSGAEKLFF TRBJ1-4 16 TRBV12-3/TRBV12-4 . .
TGTGCCAGCAGTTTAACGTCGACAGGGTCAGCCACCGGGGAGCTGTTTTTT CASSLTSTGSATGELFF TRBJ2-2 17 TRBV28 few TRBD1